This passage covers 14 T cell receptor beta chains from one sample sequenced in a study of CXCR3-negative and CXCR3-positive naive CD8 T cells. UMI-labeled 5' RACE yielded the TRB cDNA libraries. No DNA is given; TCRdb re-called the 5' RACE reads and lists each CDR3 protein once. This table holds 45,000 or so distinct CDR3 sequences. Sequenced sample: memory CD8+ T cells from blood. These TCRs come from a human donor in good health. Some clones in this sample may be carry-over from other donors' samples.

The chain joins TRBV6-2 or TRBV6-3 to TRBJ2-1; TCRdb outputs TRBD2, but without DNA this stays unchecked. Germline CDR1 is MNHEY and CDR2 is SVGEGT. This CDR3 region has 16 residues. This CDR3 reads CASRGLAGTTPGEQFF.

V gene TRBV12-3 or TRBV12-4 combines with J gene TRBJ2-7; TCRdb designates TRBD2, a call that cannot be tested without DNA. The CDR3 covers 17 residues. CDR3 sequence reads: CASSLVLTMDSSYEQYF.

This chain links TRBV29-1 with TRBJ1-2. The CDR3 extends over 11 amino acids. Germline CDR1 SQVTM, CDR2 ANQGSEA. CDR3 region: CSVARAEGYTF.

This clonotype shows up as medium-sized (0.01 to 0.1%) by frequency. The chain uses TRBV7-3 and TRBJ1-1; there is no DNA to check the TCRdb D call of TRBD1. In germline, CDR1 is SGHTA, CDR2 FQGTGA. The CDR3 consists of 13 residues. This CDR3 is CASSTPGHTEAFF.

The V call is TRBV20-1, the J call TRBJ2-7; there is no DNA to check the TCRdb D call of TRBD2. CDR3 size: 15 residues. In germline, CDR1 is DFQATT, CDR2 SNEGSKA (reference sequence). This chain's CDR3 is CSASELAGNTYEQYF.

The J gene is TRBJ2-7, the V gene TRBV29-1; TCRdb calls TRBD1, which cannot be checked without DNA. This CDR3 comprises 13 residues. Germline V lookup: CDR1 SQVTM, CDR2 ANQGSEA. The CDR3 sequence: CSVCLRQGYEQYF.

This chain uses TRBV15 with TRBJ2-1; no DNA is available, so the TRBD1 call from TCRdb remains unchecked. Per the germline V gene, CDR1 is LNHNV and CDR2 is YYDKDF (reference sequence). The CDR3 consists of 14 residues. The CDR3 protein is CATSRGQGANEQFF.

The chain recombines TRBV20-1 with TRBJ2-2; lacking DNA, the TRBD2 call made by TCRdb goes unchecked. There are 15 residues in the CDR3. The V gene's germline CDR1 is DFQATT and CDR2 SNEGSKA (reference sequence). CDR3 in amino acids: CSARELAGDTGELFF.

This chain links TRBV28 with TRBJ1-1; TCRdb's D call of TRBD1 is untestable without DNA. The length of the CDR3 is 14 residues. Germline V CDR1 and CDR2: MDHEN, SYDVKM. CDR3 residues: CASSIGGEGTEAFF.

This chain links TRBV28 with TRBJ2-3; TCRdb calls TRBD1, which cannot be checked without DNA. Germline V gives CDR1 MDHEN, CDR2 SYDVKM. The CDR3 is 14 residues long. CDR3: CASSPWTASDTQYF.

V usage is TRBV20-1 and J usage is TRBJ1-2; the TCRdb call, TRBD1, lacks DNA for checking. Germline V CDR1 and CDR2: DFQATT, SNEGSKA (reference sequence). The CDR3 extends over 16 amino acids. This CDR3 is CSARAPETGNSGGYTF.

The V call is TRBV11-3, the J call TRBJ2-3; checking the TCRdb D call of TRBD1 is not possible without DNA. The CDR3 has 12 amino acids. Looked up from germline, CDR1 is SGHNT and CDR2 is YENEEA. CDR3 loop: CASSLGPDTQYF. Together with reference TRBV11-3 and TRBJ2-3, the CDR3 gives the full variable domain: EAGVVQSPRYKIIEKKQPVAFWCNPISGHNTLYWYLQNLGQGPELLIRYENEEAVDDSQLPKDRFSAERLKGVDSTLKIQPAELGDSAVYLCASSLGPDTQYFGPGTRLTVL.

The J gene is TRBJ2-1, the V gene TRBV7-9; the TRBD1 assignment by TCRdb is unverifiable without DNA. This CDR3 has 18 residues. Germline CDR1 is SEHNR and CDR2 is FQNEAQ (reference sequence). Here the CDR3 reads CASSLWAGRSSSYNEQFF. Full variable domain (remainder filled in from reference TRBV7-9 and TRBJ2-1): DTGVSQNPRHKITKRGQNVTFRCDPISEHNRLYWYRQTLGQGPEFLTYFQNEAQLEKSRLLSDRFSAERPKGSFSTLEIQRTEQGDSAMYLCASSLWAGRSSSYNEQFFGPGTRLTVL.

The V call is TRBV29-1, the J call TRBJ2-1; with no DNA, the TCRdb D assignment of TRBD1 cannot be verified. The CDR3 extends over 13 amino acids. The germline gives CDR1 SQVTM, CDR2 ANQGSEA. CDR3 sequence reads: CSVGQGRYNEQFF.